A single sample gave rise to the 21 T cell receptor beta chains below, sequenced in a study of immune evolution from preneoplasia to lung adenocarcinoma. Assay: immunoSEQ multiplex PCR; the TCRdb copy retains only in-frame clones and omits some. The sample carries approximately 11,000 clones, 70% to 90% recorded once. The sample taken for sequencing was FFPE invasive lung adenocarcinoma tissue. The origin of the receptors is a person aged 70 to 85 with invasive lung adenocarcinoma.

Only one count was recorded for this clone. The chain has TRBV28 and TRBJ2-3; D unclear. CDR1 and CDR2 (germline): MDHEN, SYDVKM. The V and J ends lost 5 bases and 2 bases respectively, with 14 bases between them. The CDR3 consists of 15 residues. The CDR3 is CASSPTWGHTDTQYF. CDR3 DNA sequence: TGTGCCAGCAGTCCCACCTGGGGTCACACAGATACGCAGTATTTT.

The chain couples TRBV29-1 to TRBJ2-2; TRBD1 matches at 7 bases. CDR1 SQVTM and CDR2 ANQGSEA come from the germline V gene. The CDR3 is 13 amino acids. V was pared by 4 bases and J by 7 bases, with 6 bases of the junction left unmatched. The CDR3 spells CSVARDRGGELFF. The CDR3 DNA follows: TGCAGCGTTGCCAGGGACAGAGGCGGGGAGCTGTTTTTT.

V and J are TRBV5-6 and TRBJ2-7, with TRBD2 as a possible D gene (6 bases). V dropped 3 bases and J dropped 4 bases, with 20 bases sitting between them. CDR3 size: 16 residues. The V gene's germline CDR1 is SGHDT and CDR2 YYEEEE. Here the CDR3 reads CASSSGGRGPRYEQYF. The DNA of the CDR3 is TGTGCCAGCAGCTCCGGGGGAAGAGGGCCGAGATACGAGCAGTACTTC.

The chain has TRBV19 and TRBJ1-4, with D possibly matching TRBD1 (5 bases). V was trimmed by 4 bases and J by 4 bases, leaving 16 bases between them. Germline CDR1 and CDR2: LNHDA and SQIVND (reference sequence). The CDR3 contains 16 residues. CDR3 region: CASSTGASGYNEKLFF. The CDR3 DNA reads TGTGCCAGTAGTACCGGGGCGTCGGGGTATAATGAAAAACTGTTTTTT.

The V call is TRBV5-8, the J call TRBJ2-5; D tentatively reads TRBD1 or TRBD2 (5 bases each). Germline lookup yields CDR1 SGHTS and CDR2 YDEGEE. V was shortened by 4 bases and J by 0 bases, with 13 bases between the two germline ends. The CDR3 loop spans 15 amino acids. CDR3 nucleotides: TGTGCCAGCAGCCAACCCGAGGGGTACCAAGAGACCCAGTACTTC. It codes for CASSQPEGYQETQYF.

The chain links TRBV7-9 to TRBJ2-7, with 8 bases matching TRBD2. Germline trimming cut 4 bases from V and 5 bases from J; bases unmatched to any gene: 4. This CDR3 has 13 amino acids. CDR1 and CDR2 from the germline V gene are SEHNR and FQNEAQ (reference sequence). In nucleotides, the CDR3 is TGTGCCAGCAGCTCCGGGGGGGGGAACGAGCAGTACTTC. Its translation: CASSSGGGNEQYF.

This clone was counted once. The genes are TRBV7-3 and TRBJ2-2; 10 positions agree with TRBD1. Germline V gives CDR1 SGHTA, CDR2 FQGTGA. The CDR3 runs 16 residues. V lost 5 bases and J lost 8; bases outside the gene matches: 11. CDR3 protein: CASSPLPTGGSGELFF. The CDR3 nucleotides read TGTGCCAGCAGCCCTCTACCGACAGGGGGCTCTGGGGAGCTGTTTTTT.

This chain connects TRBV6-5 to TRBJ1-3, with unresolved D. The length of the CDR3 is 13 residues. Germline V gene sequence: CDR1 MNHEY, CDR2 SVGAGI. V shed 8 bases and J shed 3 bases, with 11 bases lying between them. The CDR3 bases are TGTGCCAGCCAGACCGAGGTTGGAAACACCATATATTTT. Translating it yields CASQTEVGNTIYF.

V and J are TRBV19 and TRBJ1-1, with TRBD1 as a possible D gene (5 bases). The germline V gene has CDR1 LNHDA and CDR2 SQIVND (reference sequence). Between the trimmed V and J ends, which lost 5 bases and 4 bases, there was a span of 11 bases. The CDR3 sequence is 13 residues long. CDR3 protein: CASSRWDGTEAFF. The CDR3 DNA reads TGTGCCAGTAGTCGTTGGGACGGCACTGAAGCTTTCTTT.

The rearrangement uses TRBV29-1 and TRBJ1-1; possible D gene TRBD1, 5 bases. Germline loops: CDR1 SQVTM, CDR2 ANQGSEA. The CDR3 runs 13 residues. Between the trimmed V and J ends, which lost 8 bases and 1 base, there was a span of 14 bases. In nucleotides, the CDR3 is TGCAGCTTCCTTGGTGGGACGAACACTGAAGCTTTCTTT. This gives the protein CSFLGGTNTEAFF.

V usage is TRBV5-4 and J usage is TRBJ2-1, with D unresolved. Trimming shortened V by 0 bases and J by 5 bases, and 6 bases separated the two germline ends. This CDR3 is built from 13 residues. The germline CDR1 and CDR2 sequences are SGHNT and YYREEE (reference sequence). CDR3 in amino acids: CASSLDFDNEQFF. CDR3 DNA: TGTGCCAGCAGCTTGGACTTTGACAATGAGCAGTTCTTC.

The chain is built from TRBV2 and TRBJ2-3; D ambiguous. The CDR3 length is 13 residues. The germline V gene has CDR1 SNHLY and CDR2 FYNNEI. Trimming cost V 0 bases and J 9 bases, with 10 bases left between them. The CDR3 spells CASSEALLPTQYF. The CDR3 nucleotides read TGTGCCAGCAGTGAAGCGCTTCTGCCAACGCAGTATTTT.

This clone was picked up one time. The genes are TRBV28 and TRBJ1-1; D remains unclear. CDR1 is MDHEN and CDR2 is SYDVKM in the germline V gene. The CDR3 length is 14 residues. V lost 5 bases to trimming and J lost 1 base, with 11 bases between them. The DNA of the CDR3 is TGTGCCAGCAGTCCCCTCTACAAGAACACTGAAGCTTTCTTT. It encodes CASSPLYKNTEAFF.

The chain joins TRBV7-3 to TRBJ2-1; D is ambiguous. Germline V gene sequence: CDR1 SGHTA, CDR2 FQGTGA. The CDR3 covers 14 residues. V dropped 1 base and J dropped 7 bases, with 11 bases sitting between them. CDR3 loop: CASSLMPATNEQFF. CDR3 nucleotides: TGTGCCAGCAGCTTAATGCCTGCCACTAATGAGCAGTTCTTC.

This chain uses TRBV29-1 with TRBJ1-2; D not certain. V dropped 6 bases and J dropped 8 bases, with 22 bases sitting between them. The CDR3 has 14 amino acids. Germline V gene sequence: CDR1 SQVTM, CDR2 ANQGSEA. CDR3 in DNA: TGCAGCGTAAACTCTGGAGTCCAGCTCTGGGGCTACACCTTC. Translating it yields CSVNSGVQLWGYTF.

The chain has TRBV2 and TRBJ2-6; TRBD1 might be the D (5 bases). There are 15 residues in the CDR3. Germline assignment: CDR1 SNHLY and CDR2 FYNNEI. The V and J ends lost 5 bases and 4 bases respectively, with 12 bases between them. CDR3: CASSLGPAGANVLTF. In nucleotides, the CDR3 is TGTGCCAGCAGTCTGGGGCCGGCCGGGGCCAACGTCCTGACTTTC.

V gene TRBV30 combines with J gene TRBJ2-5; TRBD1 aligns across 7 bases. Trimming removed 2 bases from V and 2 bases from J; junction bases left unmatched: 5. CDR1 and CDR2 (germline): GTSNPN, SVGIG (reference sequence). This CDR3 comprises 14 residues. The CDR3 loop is CAWSRDSPQETQYF. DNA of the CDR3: TGTGCCTGGAGTCGGGACAGTCCTCAAGAGACCCAGTACTTC.

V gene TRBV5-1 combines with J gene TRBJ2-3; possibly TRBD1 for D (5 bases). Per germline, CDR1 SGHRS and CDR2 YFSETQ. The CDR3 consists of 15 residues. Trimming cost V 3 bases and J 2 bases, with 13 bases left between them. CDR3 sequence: CASSSLTTATDTQYF. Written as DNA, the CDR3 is TGCGCCAGCAGCTCCCTCACGACAGCCACAGATACGCAGTATTTT.

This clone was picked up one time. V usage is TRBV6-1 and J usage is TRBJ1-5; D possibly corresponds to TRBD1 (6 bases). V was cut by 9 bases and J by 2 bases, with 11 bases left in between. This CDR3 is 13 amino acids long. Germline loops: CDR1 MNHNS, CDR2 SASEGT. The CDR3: CASTGYGNQPQHF. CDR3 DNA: TGTGCCAGTACAGGGTACGGCAATCAGCCCCAGCATTTT.

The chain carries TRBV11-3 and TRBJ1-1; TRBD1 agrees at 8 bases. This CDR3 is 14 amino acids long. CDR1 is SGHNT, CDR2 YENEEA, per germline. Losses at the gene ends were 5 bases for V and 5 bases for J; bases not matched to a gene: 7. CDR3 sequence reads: CASSTGQGHTEAFF. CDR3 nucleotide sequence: TGTGCCAGCAGCACCGGACAGGGACATACTGAAGCTTTCTTT.

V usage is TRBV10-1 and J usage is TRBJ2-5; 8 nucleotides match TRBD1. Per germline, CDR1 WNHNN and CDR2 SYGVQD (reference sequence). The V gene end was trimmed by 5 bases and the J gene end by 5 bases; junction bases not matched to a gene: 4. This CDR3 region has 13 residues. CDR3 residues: CASSPRTGETQYF. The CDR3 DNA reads TGCGCCAGCAGTCCCCGGACAGGGGAGACCCAGTACTTC.